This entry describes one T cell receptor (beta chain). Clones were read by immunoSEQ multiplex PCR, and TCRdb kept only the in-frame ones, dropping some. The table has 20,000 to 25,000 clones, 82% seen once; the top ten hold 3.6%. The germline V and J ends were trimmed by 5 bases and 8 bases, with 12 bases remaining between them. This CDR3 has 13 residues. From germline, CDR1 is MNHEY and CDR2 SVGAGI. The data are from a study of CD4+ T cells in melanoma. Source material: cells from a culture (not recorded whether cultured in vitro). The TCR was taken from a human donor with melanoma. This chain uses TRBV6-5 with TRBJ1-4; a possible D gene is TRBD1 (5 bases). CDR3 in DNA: TGTGCCAGCAGTGCTTGGGACCGAGAAAAACTGTTTTTT. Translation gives CASSAWDREKLFF.